A single sample gave rise to the 30 T cell receptor beta chains below, sequenced in a study of shared clonotypes between healthy human individuals. Here immunoSEQ multiplex PCR was the method, and the copy in TCRdb shows in-frame clones only, minus some. The sample contains roughly 2,000,000 clones, around 93% of which appear only once. CD45RO negativity and positive selection for CCR7 defined naive CD8 cells, a population that excluded terminally differentiated effector memory CD45RA+ cells. Material for sequencing was naive CD8+ T cells from PBMCs. The receptors come from a man between 18 and 35 years old in good health. Some clones in this sample may be carry-over from other donors' samples.

V gene TRBV19 combines with J gene TRBJ2-3; D possibly corresponds to TRBD1 (5 bases). Germline values: CDR1 LNHDA, CDR2 SQIVND (reference sequence). The V and J ends lost 9 bases and 2 bases respectively, with 15 bases between them. The CDR3 is 14 amino acids. CDR3 nucleotides: TGTGCCAGCTCCCTGGGGCTAAACACAGATACGCAGTATTTT. It is translated as CASSLGLNTDTQYF.

The chain couples TRBV5-1 to TRBJ2-1; 9 bases agree with TRBD2. Germline loops: CDR1 SGHRS, CDR2 YFSETQ. Trimming took 4 bases from V and 6 from J; bases not matched to a gene: 11. The CDR3 extends over 16 amino acids. The CDR3 nucleotides are TGCGCCAGCAGCCCGTCCAACGGCGGGAGGGCCAATGAGCAGTTCTTC. As protein: CASSPSNGGRANEQFF.

About this clone itself: Relative to the germline gene, one junction end is altered; a read error may explain this. V and J are TRBV5-5 and TRBJ1-1; D call uncertain. Germline CDR1 SGHKS, CDR2 YYEKEE (reference sequence). The CDR3 consists of 14 residues. For the CDR3, the DNA is TGCGCCAGCAGCCAAGGGATAAAGAACACTGAAGCTTTCTTT. Amino acids: CASSQGIKNTEAFF. Filled out from reference TRBV5-5 and TRBJ1-1, the complete variable domain reads DAGVTQSPTHLIKTRGQQVTLRCSPISGHKSVSWYQQVLGQGPQFIFQYYEKEERGRGNFPDRFSARQFPNYSSELNVNALLLGDSALYLCASSQGIKNTEAFFGQGTRLTVV.

J is TRBJ2-7 and V is TRBV30; 8 bases map to TRBD1. Germline CDR1 reads GTSNPN; CDR2 reads SVGIG (reference sequence). This CDR3 has 14 residues. V gave up 2 bases and J gave up 3 bases; unmatched junction bases: 6. The CDR3 loop is CAWSWTGPIYEQYF. CDR3 DNA sequence: TGTGCCTGGAGTTGGACAGGGCCGATCTACGAGCAGTACTTC. The whole variable domain, filled in from reference TRBV30 and TRBJ2-7, reads SQTIHQWPATLVQPVGSPLSLECTVEGTSNPNLYWYRQAAGRGLQLLFYSVGIGQISSEVPQNLSASRPQDRQFILSSKKLLLSDSGFYLCAWSWTGPIYEQYFGPGTRLTVT.

V and J are TRBV19 and TRBJ1-5, with D perhaps TRBD1 (6 bases). Germline V lookup: CDR1 LNHDA, CDR2 SQIVND (reference sequence). The V end lost 6 bases, the J end lost 7 bases, and 16 bases lay between the germline ends. The CDR3 contains 14 residues. The CDR3 DNA reads as TGTGCCAGTAGGGGAGGGGGAAAAGGCCAGCCCCAGCATTTT. This translates into CASRGGGKGQPQHF.

The chain is built from TRBV5-5 and TRBJ1-2; 12 bases line up with TRBD1. With V trimmed by 2 bases and J by 4 bases, 9 bases remained unmatched. The germline gives CDR1 SGHKS, CDR2 YYEKEE (reference sequence). There are 17 residues in the CDR3. CDR3 sequence: CASSLLPGTGGAYGYTF. The CDR3 DNA reads as TGTGCCAGCAGCTTATTACCCGGGACAGGGGGCGCCTATGGCTACACCTTC.

Only a few counts were recorded for this clone. The J gene is TRBJ1-1, the V gene TRBV4-2; tentative D call: TRBD1 (5 bases). The CDR3 is 16 amino acids. Germline CDR1 reads LGHNA; CDR2 reads YNFKEQ. Trimming cost V 1 base and J 0 bases, with 12 bases left between them. The CDR3: CASSQVQGLMNTEAFF. As DNA, the CDR3 is TGTGCCAGCAGCCAAGTTCAGGGTTTGATGAACACTGAAGCTTTCTTT.

The genes are TRBV4-2 and TRBJ2-7, with D unresolved. Germline lookup yields CDR1 LGHNA and CDR2 YNFKEQ. The CDR3 sequence is 15 residues long. V shed 4 bases and J shed 3 bases, with 16 bases lying between them. The CDR3 DNA is TGTGCCAGCAGCCCCTCCCCGACTCCTTACTACGAGCAGTACTTC. Its translation: CASSPSPTPYYEQYF.

The rearrangement uses TRBV5-4 and TRBJ1-3; D remains ambiguous. Germline-derived CDR1 and CDR2 are SGHNT and YYREEE (reference sequence). The CDR3 consists of 14 residues. V lost 3 bases to trimming and J lost 0 bases, with 7 bases between them. The CDR3 bases are TGTGCCAGCAGCTCCCATGGCTCTGGAAACACCATATATTTT. Translating gives CASSSHGSGNTIYF. Together with reference TRBV5-4 and TRBJ1-3, the CDR3 gives the full variable domain: ETGVTQSPTHLIKTRGQQVTLRCSSQSGHNTVSWYQQALGQGPQFIFQYYREEENGRGNFPPRFSGLQFPNYSSELNVNALELDDSALYLCASSSHGSGNTIYFGEGSWLTVV.

The chain employs TRBV6-5 and TRBJ1-1, with D maybe TRBD1 (5 bases). The ends were cut back, 6 bases at V and 0 bases at J, with 11 bases in the middle. CDR1 is MNHEY and CDR2 is SVGAGI in the germline V gene. The CDR3 length is 14 residues. CDR3 in amino acids: CASSRDVMNTEAFF. The CDR3 DNA is TGTGCCAGCAGCCGGGACGTAATGAACACTGAAGCTTTCTTT.

V and J are TRBV6-4 and TRBJ2-2; D possibly matches TRBD1 or TRBD2 (6 bases each). The V and J ends lost 3 bases and 6 bases respectively, with 8 bases between them. CDR1 is MRHNA and CDR2 is SNTAGT in the germline V gene. The CDR3 is made up of 13 amino acids. CDR3 bases: TGTGCCAGCAGTGATGGGGGGCCCGGGGAGCTGTTTTTT. Its protein is CASSDGGPGELFF.

V is TRBV7-3 and J is TRBJ1-1, with D possibly being TRBD1 (6 bases). The CDR3 contains 15 residues. Trimming removed 5 bases from V and 1 base from J, with 14 bases in between. CDR1 and CDR2 from the germline V gene are SGHTA and FQGTGA. CDR3 DNA: TGTGCCAGCAGCCGTGTTAGGGGGAAGAACACTGAAGCTTTCTTT. Encoded protein: CASSRVRGKNTEAFF.

CDR3: CSVPLPGQGGTGELFF. In DNA form, the CDR3 reads TGCAGCGTCCCCCTACCCGGACAGGGTGGCACCGGGGAGCTGTTTTTT. The chain has TRBV29-1 and TRBJ2-2, with 8 bases that match TRBD1. The CDR3 is 16 residues long. In germline, CDR1 is SQVTM, CDR2 ANQGSEA. V shed 6 bases, J shed 4 bases, and the junction held 13 bases outside the gene matches.

This sequence joins TRBV27 and TRBJ2-7, with D possibly TRBD2 on 5 matching bases. The V end was cut by 4 bases, the J end by 5 bases, with 21 bases between. The CDR3 covers 16 residues. The germline V gene has CDR1 MNHEY and CDR2 SMNVEV (reference sequence). CDR3 sequence reads: CASSSGVVGFPDEQYF. The CDR3 nucleotides are TGTGCCAGCAGTTCCGGGGTGGTAGGGTTCCCGGACGAGCAGTACTTC.

The rearrangement links TRBV28 to TRBJ2-7, with D perhaps TRBD1 or TRBD2 (5 bases each). Trimming stripped 1 base from V and 4 bases from J, with 23 bases between. CDR1 MDHEN and CDR2 SYDVKM come from the germline V gene. The CDR3 extends over 18 amino acids. The CDR3 loop is CASSLYHMGDPGLYEQYF. CDR3 in DNA: TGTGCCAGCAGTTTATATCATATGGGGGACCCAGGGCTTTACGAGCAGTACTTC.

This clone was seen only once. The rearrangement links TRBV2 to TRBJ2-1; D is perhaps TRBD1 (6 bases). Trimming took 6 bases from V and 5 from J, leaving 11 bases between them. Germline assignment: CDR1 SNHLY and CDR2 FYNNEI. The CDR3 covers 13 residues. CDR3 sequence (DNA): TGTGCCAGCAGCTTTTACAGGGACAATGAGCAGTTCTTC. Translated: CASSFYRDNEQFF.

The chain is built from TRBV4-3 and TRBJ2-3; either TRBD1 or TRBD2 may fit D (5 bases each). The CDR3 sequence is 16 residues long. Germline lookup yields CDR1 LGHNA and CDR2 YSLEER. The germline V and J ends were trimmed by 1 base and 2 bases, with 13 bases remaining between them. The CDR3 loop reads CASSQGPGTYTDTQYF. The CDR3 DNA sequence: TGCGCCAGCAGCCAAGGGCCAGGGACCTACACAGATACGCAGTATTTT.

This clone was detected only a few times. Here the CDR3 reads CATCLGGENTEAFF. Here the CDR3 DNA reads TGCGCCACCTGTTTGGGGGGGGAGAACACTGAAGCTTTCTTT. The chain has TRBV10-2 and TRBJ1-1; D might be TRBD1 (5 bases). Germline-derived CDR1 and CDR2 are WSHSY and SAAADI. Trimming removed 10 bases at V and 1 base at J, with 16 bases between. This CDR3 is 14 amino acids long.

The chain employs TRBV10-3 and TRBJ2-5, with TRBD2 identical over 11 bases. The J call may be faulty, since TRBJ2-7 better matches the DNA end. The CDR3 spans 16 residues. The germline V gene has CDR1 ENHRY and CDR2 SYGVKD. The CDR3 bases are TGTGCCATCAGTGAGTCGCTAGCGGGAGGTCCCTACGAGCAGTACTTC. This encodes CAISESLAGGPYEQYF.

The chain employs TRBV27 and TRBJ2-7, with 13 bases fitting TRBD2. V shed 4 bases and J 2 bases; nucleotides not matched to a gene: 5. The CDR3 length is 16 residues. CDR1 is MNHEY, CDR2 SMNVEV, per germline (reference sequence). CDR3 bases: TGTGCCAGCAGTTCACCGGGACTAGCGGGACCCTACGAGCAGTACTTC. Amino acids: CASSSPGLAGPYEQYF.

V is TRBV19 and J is TRBJ1-2; 7 nucleotides align to TRBD1. CDR1 is LNHDA and CDR2 is SQIVND in the germline V gene (reference sequence). The CDR3 consists of 15 residues. V lost 8 bases, J lost 1 base, and 10 bases stayed unmatched. In DNA form, the CDR3 reads TGTGCCAGTGGCAACGGGACAGTTAGTAACTATGGCTACACCTTC. As protein: CASGNGTVSNYGYTF. Looking up the rest from reference TRBV19 and TRBJ1-2 gives the full variable domain: DGGITQSPKYLFRKEGQNVTLSCEQNLNHDAMYWYRQDPGQGLRLIYYSQIVNDFQKGDIAEGYSVSREKKESFPLTVTSAQKNPTAFYLCASGNGTVSNYGYTFGSGTRLTVV.

CDR3 in DNA: TGTGCCAGCAGCCAAGTGTATTTTCGGGGTCAAGAGACCCAGTACTTC. Translating it yields CASSQVYFRGQETQYF. V and J are TRBV14 and TRBJ2-5; TRBD2 might be the D (5 bases). Trimming cost V 1 base and J 2 bases, with 14 bases left between them. This CDR3 has 16 residues. CDR1 is SGHDN, CDR2 FVKESK, per germline.

V is TRBV25-1 and J is TRBJ1-1; no definite D call. V shed 6 bases and J shed 0 bases, with 5 bases lying between them. This CDR3 contains 12 residues. Germline CDR1 reads MGHDK; CDR2 reads SYGVNS. CDR3 DNA sequence: TGTGCCAGCAGAGATCTGAACACTGAAGCTTTCTTT. The encoded protein is CASRDLNTEAFF.

The chain joins TRBV28 to TRBJ2-7, with 11 bases matching TRBD1. CDR3 size: 16 residues. Germline assignment: CDR1 MDHEN and CDR2 SYDVKM. V shed 5 bases, J shed 6 bases, and the junction held 12 bases outside the gene matches. For the CDR3, the DNA is TGTGCCAGCAGTCGGTATCCCGGACAGGGGGCGCTCGAGCAGTACTTC. Its protein product is CASSRYPGQGALEQYF.

Note on this clone: This CDR3 is also generated by other DNA sequences in the sample. The CDR3 nucleotides are TGTGCCAGCAGCCCACCCCGTGGGAGCTACGAGCAGTACTTC. It encodes CASSPPRGSYEQYF. The rearrangement uses TRBV7-9 and TRBJ2-7; perhaps TRBD2 as D (5 bases). The CDR3 contains 14 residues. Looked up from germline, CDR1 is SEHNR and CDR2 is FQNEAQ (reference sequence). The V and J ends lost 5 bases and 3 bases respectively, with 14 bases between them. The full variable domain, completed using reference TRBV7-9 and TRBJ2-7, is DTGVSQNPRHKITKRGQNVTFRCDPISEHNRLYWYRQTLGQGPEFLTYFQNEAQLEKSRLLSDRFSAERPKGSFSTLEIQRTEQGDSAMYLCASSPPRGSYEQYFGPGTRLTVT.

This clone turned up a few times. V usage is TRBV10-3 and J usage is TRBJ1-1; 10 bases map to TRBD1. The trim removed 3 bases at V and 5 bases at J, leaving 6 bases unmatched. Germline CDR1 and CDR2: ENHRY and SYGVKD. The length of the CDR3 is 15 residues. The CDR3 loop reads CAISDTGTGETEAFF. In DNA, the CDR3 is TGTGCCATCAGTGATACCGGGACAGGGGAAACTGAAGCTTTCTTT.

Only one count was recorded for this clone. J is TRBJ2-7 and V is TRBV28; 7 nucleotides match TRBD1. Germline CDR1 and CDR2: MDHEN and SYDVKM. This CDR3 spans 19 amino acids. With 4 bases clipped from V and 1 base from J, the junction kept 19 bases outside the gene matches. CDR3 loop: CASSSRKGQAFSFSYEQYF. CDR3 DNA: TGTGCCAGCAGTTCCCGGAAAGGACAGGCCTTTTCTTTTTCCTACGAGCAGTACTTC.

The chain links TRBV9 to TRBJ2-3, with D unclear. Germline-derived CDR1 and CDR2 are SGDLS and YYNGEE. Trimming removed 1 base from V and 0 bases from J, with 6 bases in between. The length of the CDR3 is 14 residues. The chain's CDR3 is CASSVWTSTDTQYF. The CDR3 DNA sequence: TGTGCCAGCAGCGTATGGACGAGCACAGATACGCAGTATTTT. The complete variable domain, with remaining parts taken from reference TRBV9 and TRBJ2-3, reads DSGVTQTPKHLITATGQRVTLRCSPRSGDLSVYWYQQSLDQGLQFLIQYYNGEERAKGNILERFSAQQFPDLHSELNLSSLELGDSALYFCASSVWTSTDTQYFGPGTRLTVL.

V gene TRBV27 combines with J gene TRBJ2-1; 14 positions match TRBD2. Per germline, CDR1 MNHEY and CDR2 SMNVEV (reference sequence). The junction had 9 bases not matched to a gene; V was cut back by 5 bases and J by 6 bases. The CDR3 sequence is 17 residues long. CDR3 sequence reads: CASSLLTSGRAPNEQFF. The CDR3 DNA reads as TGTGCCAGCAGTCTCCTGACTAGCGGGAGGGCACCCAATGAGCAGTTCTTC.

The V gene is TRBV29-1, the J gene TRBJ2-5; possibly TRBD1 for D (6 bases). V lost 2 bases, J lost 4 bases, and 17 bases lay in between. This CDR3 contains 15 residues. The germline V gene has CDR1 SQVTM and CDR2 ANQGSEA. CDR3 region: CSVERDIPSRETQYF. Written as DNA, the CDR3 is TGCAGCGTTGAAAGGGACATTCCGTCGAGAGAGACCCAGTACTTC.